This T cell receptor (beta chain) was documented in a study of identical twins. In this sample, this clonotype turned up once. The CDR3 spans 14 residues. CDR1 and CDR2 (germline): DFQATT, SNEGSKA (reference sequence). Trimming pared 1 base from V and 0 bases from J, leaving 6 bases between. In TCRdb, the 5' RACE reads were re-called with MiXCR into one record per CDR3 protein. The sample shows more than 1.5 million distinct CDR3 sequences, under 35% of them seen only once. This sequence joins TRBV20-1 and TRBJ2-2; the D gene is possibly TRBD2 (6 bases). Material for sequencing was cord blood. This receptor was identified in a newborn girl in good health. CDR3 residues: CSARGTTNTGELFF. The CDR3 nucleotides read TGCAGTGCTAGAGGGACTACGAACACCGGGGAGCTGTTTTTT.